The TCR beta chain described here comes from a study of blood T cell repertoires in COVID-19. Study details: The origin of the acute and convalescent COVID-19 samples was the United States, Italy and Spain. Sources were T cells, B-cell-depleted T cells, or PBMCs; the material itself was cDNA or gDNA.

This clone was observed a few times. Repertoires were generated with immunoSEQ multiplex PCR, while TCRdb's copy carries only in-frame clones and drops some. The data contain about 53,000 clones, 82% of them singletons. Specimen: peripheral blood. This clonotype was sampled from a woman aged 55-69 years with acute or convalescent COVID-19.

CDR3 region: CATSDPTGPTDTQYF. CDR3 DNA: TGTGCCACCAGTGACCCCACAGGGCCCACAGATACGCAGTATTTT. The chain carries TRBV24-1 and TRBJ2-3; possibly TRBD1 for D (6 bases). This CDR3 is 15 amino acids long. The germline gives CDR1 KGHDR, CDR2 SFDVKD. Trimming took 4 bases from V and 2 from J, leaving 12 bases between them.